Presented here are 12 T cell receptor beta chains from one specimen sequenced in a study of PD-1 blockade in mismatch repair-deficient tumors. Repertoires were generated with immunoSEQ multiplex PCR, while TCRdb's copy carries only in-frame clones and drops some. This sample has 25,000 to 30,000 clones, with approximately 84% found just once. The sample was PBMCs, taken before pembrolizumab treatment. These receptors originate from an adult with mismatch repair-deficient cancer.

The rearrangement joins TRBV29-1 to TRBJ1-2, with unresolved D. The V gene's germline CDR1 is SQVTM and CDR2 ANQGSEA. There are 13 residues in the CDR3. V was cut by 4 bases and J by 3 bases, with 12 bases left in between. The CDR3: CSVGGNEDYGYTF. The CDR3 DNA is TGCAGCGTTGGAGGAAATGAGGACTATGGCTACACCTTC.

The chain joins TRBV6-5 to TRBJ1-2; TRBD1 matches 7 bases. Losses at the gene ends were 0 bases for V and 8 bases for J; bases not matched to a gene: 9. The CDR3 length is 15 residues. Germline-derived CDR1 and CDR2 are MNHEY and SVGAGI. CDR3: CASSYSGRGHGGYTF. In nucleotides, the CDR3 is TGTGCCAGCAGTTACTCGGGAAGGGGGCATGGCGGCTACACCTTC.

V usage is TRBV18 and J usage is TRBJ2-5, with 7 nucleotides matching TRBD1. CDR1 KGHSH and CDR2 LQKENI come from the germline V gene. The CDR3 contains 15 residues. Germline trimming cut 6 bases from V and 1 base from J; bases unmatched to any gene: 8. The CDR3 protein is CASSYTGQSQETQYF. For the CDR3, the DNA is TGTGCCAGCTCGTATACGGGACAGTCCCAAGAGACCCAGTACTTC.

The rearrangement joins TRBV19 to TRBJ2-3, with D perhaps TRBD2 (6 bases). The CDR3 totals 13 residues. Trimming stripped 2 bases from V and 4 bases from J, with 7 bases between. Per the germline V gene, CDR1 is LNHDA and CDR2 is SQIVND (reference sequence). CDR3 in amino acids: CASSITGADTQYF. The CDR3 coding sequence is TGTGCCAGTAGTATAACGGGAGCAGATACGCAGTATTTT.

This clone was detected only once. The rearrangement uses TRBV9 and TRBJ2-7, with TRBD2 matching over 8 bases. CDR3 length equals 16 residues. With V trimmed by 0 bases and J by 5 bases, 10 bases remained unmatched. The germline gives CDR1 SGDLS, CDR2 YYNGEE. The CDR3 sequence is CASSVVGGRTHDEQYF. CDR3 nucleotide sequence: TGTGCCAGCAGCGTAGTCGGCGGGAGGACCCACGACGAGCAGTACTTC.

The rearrangement links TRBV18 to TRBJ2-5, with 10 positions matching TRBD2. This CDR3 has 17 amino acids. Germline CDR1 is KGHSH and CDR2 is LQKENI. The V and J ends lost 0 bases and 6 bases, in that order; junction bases with no gene match: 10. CDR3 sequence (DNA): TGTGCCAGCTCACCACCGGGGATAGCGGGAGGAATACAGACCCAGTACTTC. It specifies CASSPPGIAGGIQTQYF.

In this sample, this clone turned up a few times. The chain couples TRBV9 to TRBJ2-7; possibly TRBD1 for D (6 bases). V gave up 4 bases and J gave up 6 bases, with 26 bases separating them. This CDR3 is built from 17 residues. The germline gives CDR1 SGDLS, CDR2 YYNGEE. The CDR3 protein is CASSLRVQGPSTREQYF. The CDR3 DNA is TGTGCCAGCAGCCTGCGGGTACAGGGCCCCTCTACGCGCGAGCAGTACTTC.

V and J are TRBV6-6 and TRBJ2-7, with no clear D. From germline, CDR1 is MNHNY and CDR2 SVGAGI (reference sequence). The CDR3 consists of 12 residues. V was cut by 2 bases and J by 2 bases, with 4 bases left in between. CDR3 protein: CASSYGPYEQYF. The CDR3 DNA is TGTGCCAGCAGTTACGGCCCCTACGAGCAGTACTTC.

This chain links TRBV5-5 with TRBJ2-1; 9 bases are a match to TRBD2. V shed 1 base, J shed 6 bases, and the junction held 8 bases outside the gene matches. The CDR3 covers 16 residues. Germline V CDR1 and CDR2: SGHKS, YYEKEE (reference sequence). The CDR3 region is CASSLLALAGFNEQFF. In DNA form, the CDR3 reads TGTGCCAGCAGCTTGCTAGCCCTAGCGGGATTCAATGAGCAGTTCTTC.

J is TRBJ1-1 and V is TRBV29-1, with 8 nucleotides matching TRBD1. Losses at the gene ends were 2 bases for V and 4 bases for J; bases not matched to a gene: 6. There are 14 residues in the CDR3. The germline CDR1 and CDR2 sequences are SQVTM and ANQGSEA. CDR3 region: CSVEWNRGGTEAFF. DNA of the CDR3: TGCAGCGTTGAATGGAACAGGGGGGGCACTGAAGCTTTCTTT.

V usage is TRBV7-3 and J usage is TRBJ2-1; TRBD2 is a possible D gene (6 bases). The CDR3 is 16 residues long. Germline CDR1 SGHTA, CDR2 FQGTGA. The V and J ends lost 4 bases and 2 bases respectively, with 15 bases between them. CDR3 protein: CASSSFPGGTYNEQFF. For the CDR3, the DNA is TGTGCCAGCAGCTCCTTCCCGGGCGGGACCTACAATGAGCAGTTCTTC. Complete variable domain (other parts from reference TRBV7-3 and TRBJ2-1): GAGVSQTPSNKVTEKGKYVELRCDPISGHTALYWYRQSLGQGPEFLIYFQGTGAADDSGLPNDRFFAVRPEGSVSTLKIQRTERGDSAVYLCASSSFPGGTYNEQFFGPGTRLTVL.

CDR3 residues: CASSFSGNYGYTF. In DNA, the CDR3 is TGTGCCAGCAGTTTCTCAGGGAACTATGGCTACACCTTC. The genes are TRBV28 and TRBJ1-2, with D possibly TRBD1 on 5 matching bases. Germline V lookup: CDR1 MDHEN, CDR2 SYDVKM. The CDR3 runs 13 residues. V was trimmed by 3 bases and J by 2 bases, leaving 7 bases between them.